This paragraph covers one T cell receptor beta chain sequence. The target antigen is unknown. Trimming took off 7 bases at V and 3 bases at J, with 12 bases between the two ends. The CDR3 spans 13 residues. Germline V gene sequence: CDR1 SGHVS, CDR2 FQNEAQ. This sample is drawn from a study of CD8 T cells in ankylosing spondylitis. Study-wide results and limits: Within ankylosing spondylitis blood, a TCR beta motif made up of eight highly homologous variants appeared to be characteristic. Reportedly, significant enrichment of disease-linked clones occurred in matched ankylosing spondylitis synovial fluid.

With molecular barcodes, quantitative 5'-RACE was used to make the TCR beta libraries. TCRdb fed the 5' RACE reads into MiXCR, producing one record per CDR3 protein. The table includes approximately 500,000 distinct CDR3 sequences, 10% to 15% detected once. The sequence derives from a male donor with ankylosing spondylitis. The chain is built from TRBV7-8 and TRBJ1-1; D call uncertain. Sequencing input: blood, either unsorted or a sorted T cell fraction (not recorded which). CDR3 region: CASTHTSDTEAFF. The CDR3, as DNA: TGTGCCAGCACCCATACAAGTGACACTGAAGCTTTCTTT.